This T cell receptor (beta chain) was recorded in a study of T cells in Graves' hyperthyroidism and ophthalmopathy. TCR beta CDR3 regions were amplified from RNA transcripts. The TCR CDR3 was amplified in a first-round RT-PCR using the HTBI primer set. MiXCR, applied by TCRdb to the multiplex PCR reads, yields one record per CDR3 protein. The sample records 360,000 or so distinct CDR3 sequences, approximately 14% being singletons. This clonotype appeared a few times. The receptor's source is an older woman with Graves' ophthalmopathy. Sequencing used blood.

CDR3 region: CASRPSGGDHEQYF. The CDR3 DNA reads TGTGCCAGCAGGCCCTCGGGAGGGGACCACGAGCAGTACTTC. V is TRBV7-9 and J is TRBJ2-7; 8 bases line up with TRBD2. CDR3 length: 14 amino acids. Germline CDR1 is SEHNR and CDR2 is FQNEAQ (reference sequence). Trimming removed 6 bases from V and 5 bases from J; junction bases left unmatched: 9.